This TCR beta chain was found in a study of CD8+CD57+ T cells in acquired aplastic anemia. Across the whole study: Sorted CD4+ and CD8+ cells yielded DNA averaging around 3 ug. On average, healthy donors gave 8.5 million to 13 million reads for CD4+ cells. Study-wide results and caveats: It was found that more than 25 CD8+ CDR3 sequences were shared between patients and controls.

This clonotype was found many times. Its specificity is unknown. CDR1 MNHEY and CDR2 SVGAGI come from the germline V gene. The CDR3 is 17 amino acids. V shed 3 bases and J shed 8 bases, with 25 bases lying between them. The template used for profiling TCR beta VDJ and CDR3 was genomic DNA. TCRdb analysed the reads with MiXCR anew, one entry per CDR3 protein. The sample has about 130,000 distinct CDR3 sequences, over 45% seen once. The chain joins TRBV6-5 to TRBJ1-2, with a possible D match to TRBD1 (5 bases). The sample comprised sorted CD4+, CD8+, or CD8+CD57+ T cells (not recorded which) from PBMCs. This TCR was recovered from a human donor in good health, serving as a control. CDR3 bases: TGTGCCAGCAGTTATTCAGGGATCGAGGGGTTCTCTCGGGGCTACACCTTC. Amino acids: CASSYSGIEGFSRGYTF.